This TCR beta chain was observed in a study of blood T cell repertoires in COVID-19. In this sample, this clone turned up once. Using immunoSEQ multiplex PCR, the repertoire was profiled, and TCRdb retains in-frame clones only, with some absent. The sample has 180,000 or so clones; around four fifths are singletons. Across about two dozen US areas, participants ranged in age from about 18 to 90 years. V dropped 0 bases and J dropped 11 bases, with 10 bases sitting between them. Germline V gives CDR1 ENHRY, CDR2 SYGVKD. This CDR3 region has 12 residues. The specimen was PBMCs or T cells enriched from blood (not recorded which). V gene TRBV10-3 combines with J gene TRBJ1-1; D perhaps matches TRBD1 (5 bases). The TCR was taken from a woman aged 45 to 65 in a cohort exposed to, infected with or recovered from COVID-19 (not recorded which). The CDR3 here is CAISESGTSAFF. The CDR3 bases are TGTGCCATCAGTGAGTCCGGGACTTCGGCTTTCTTT.